This T cell receptor (beta chain) was retrieved from a study of T cell responses to AZD1222 COVID-19 vaccine. Study-level background: Samples with a second dose at about 4 or about 12 weeks were pooled together.

Regarding this clone: The antigen is unknown.

Clones were sequenced by immunoSEQ multiplex PCR, and TCRdb holds only the in-frame ones, with some missing. Altogether approximately 160,000 clones are present, around 90% being singletons, with the ten largest covering 5%. Study results and caveats: Per reports, nearly half of all spike-specific TCRs target regions that are unmutated in variants. Donors were chiefly white British, with a greater number of females, and clonal diversity was perhaps underestimated. The breadth and depth of Spike-specific TCRs increased once two AZD1222 doses had been given.

The CDR3 totals 14 residues. The germline CDR1 and CDR2 sequences are MNHNS and SASEGT. V lost 2 bases, J lost 9 bases, and 6 bases stayed unmatched. The sample in question was peripheral blood, obtained on day 0 of AZD1222 vaccination. The TCR comes from an adult in good health. The V and J genes are TRBV6-1 and TRBJ2-7; 11 bases are shared with TRBD2. The CDR3 loop reads CASSERLAGGGQYF. In DNA, the CDR3 is TGTGCCAGCAGTGAAAGGCTAGCGGGAGGAGGGCAGTACTTC.